Presented here are 24 T cell receptor beta chains from one specimen sequenced in a study of vaccination effects on CD4 cells after COVID-19. Their antigen targets remain unknown. ViraFEST used viral peptide pools to expand antigen-specific CD4+ T cells before sequencing. Cells that had been cultured for less than 13 days were the source of isolated CD4+ T cells. Vaccine recipients, nucleocapsid antibody negative, had no prior SARS-CoV-2 infection. Profiling relied on immunoSEQ multiplex PCR, and the TCRdb table lists in-frame clones only, not all of them. The repertoire holds 55,000 to 75,000 clones, with under 75% as singletons. Sequencing was performed on CD4+ T cells from PBMCs cultured with HCoV-OC43 spike peptides, taken before COVID-19 vaccination. Described subset: HCoV-OC43 spike overlapping peptide pool stimulation. These receptors all come from a human donor who received a COVID-19 vaccine.

The chain joins TRBV19 to TRBJ2-2, with D possibly TRBD1 on 6 matching bases. Germline V gives CDR1 LNHDA, CDR2 SQIVND (reference sequence). There are 15 residues in the CDR3. Trimming stripped 5 bases from V and 6 bases from J, with 16 bases between. CDR3 nucleotides: TGTGCCAGTAGTCCCATTTTATCAGGGGCCGGGGAGCTGTTTTTT. Protein product: CASSPILSGAGELFF.

The chain is built from TRBV3-1 (or the pseudogene TRBV3-2) and TRBJ1-5, with D hard to call. V lost 0 bases, J lost 3 bases, and 3 bases lay in between. The CDR3 covers 13 residues. Germline loops: CDR1 LGHDT, CDR2 YNNKEL (reference sequence). CDR3 bases: TGTGCCAGCAGCCAAGACCTCAATCAGCCCCAGCATTTT. Translated, it gives CASSQDLNQPQHF.

The chain couples TRBV7-3 to TRBJ1-5; the D gene is possibly TRBD1 (5 bases). Germline CDR1 SGHTA, CDR2 FQGTGA. The CDR3 is made up of 17 amino acids. Trimming took off 5 bases at V and 6 bases at J, with 23 bases between the two ends. In DNA, the CDR3 is TGTGCCAGCAGCCTGTGGGGCGGGGGTACTGAGGGTCAGCCCCAGCATTTT. Protein product: CASSLWGGGTEGQPQHF.

V is TRBV6-1 and J is TRBJ1-3; TRBD1 aligns across 9 bases. Germline CDR1 is MNHNS and CDR2 is SASEGT. After removal of 2 bases from V and 7 bases from J, the junction contained 6 bases not matched to a gene. The CDR3 length is 15 residues. CDR3: CASSEQQGAMNTIYF. CDR3 coding DNA: TGTGCCAGCAGTGAACAACAGGGGGCTATGAACACCATATATTTT.

This chain connects TRBV6-5 to TRBJ2-1; perhaps TRBD2 as D (6 bases). CDR1 and CDR2 from the germline V gene are MNHEY and SVGAGI. The CDR3 extends over 15 amino acids. V lost 8 bases and J 8 bases, leaving 22 bases between the germline ends. The CDR3 DNA reads as TGTGCCAGCGGGGGTTGGACTAAGATCCCCTATGAGCAGTTCTTC. As protein: CASGGWTKIPYEQFF.

The rearrangement uses TRBV6-6 and TRBJ1-3; D might be TRBD1 (6 bases). The V gene lost 6 bases and the J gene lost 9 bases, with 21 bases spanning the gap. CDR1 MNHNY and CDR2 SVGAGI come from the germline V gene (reference sequence). There are 15 residues in the CDR3. CDR3 nucleotides: TGTGCCAGCAGCCTGGACAGATCTGCTTTGGGCACCATATATTTT. It specifies CASSLDRSALGTIYF.

The chain uses TRBV29-1 and TRBJ1-1; D is possibly TRBD1 (6 bases). V was cut by 7 bases and J by 5 bases, with 14 bases left in between. CDR1 and CDR2 from the germline V gene are SQVTM and ANQGSEA. The length of the CDR3 is 12 residues. CDR3 region: CSADQQGTEAFF. The CDR3 DNA sequence: TGCAGCGCCGACCAACAGGGAACTGAAGCTTTCTTT.

V and J are TRBV5-6 and TRBJ1-1; D call uncertain. The germline V gene encodes CDR1 SGHDT and CDR2 YYEEEE. V dropped 5 bases and J dropped 11 bases, with 13 bases sitting between them. This CDR3 is 11 amino acids long. CDR3 DNA sequence: TGTGCCAGCAGTAAAGGGCCGGGGGCTTTCTTT. Translated, it gives CASSKGPGAFF. The whole variable domain, remainder taken from reference TRBV5-6 and TRBJ1-1, is DAGVTQSPTHLIKTRGQQVTLRCSPKSGHDTVSWYQQALGQGPQFIFQYYEEEERQRGNFPDRFSGHQFPNYSSELNVNALLLGDSALYLCASSKGPGAFFGQGTRLTVV.

V is TRBV4-1 and J is TRBJ1-2, with TRBD1 identical over 8 bases. The V gene end was trimmed by 2 bases and the J gene end by 4 bases; junction bases not matched to a gene: 3. The CDR3 extends over 14 amino acids. Germline CDR1 MGHRA, CDR2 YSYEKL. The CDR3 nucleotides read TGCGCCAGCAGCCAAACGACAGGGGCCTATGGCTACACCTTC. Its translation is CASSQTTGAYGYTF.

V gene TRBV30 combines with J gene TRBJ1-6; TRBD1 agrees at 8 bases. Germline loops: CDR1 GTSNPN, CDR2 SVGIG (reference sequence). After removal of 3 bases from V and 7 bases from J, the junction contained 11 bases not matched to a gene. The length of the CDR3 is 16 residues. DNA for the CDR3: TGTGCCTGGAGGGGCCTCCAGGGGGCTGGGAATTCACCCCTCCACTTT. Translating it yields CAWRGLQGAGNSPLHF.

CDR3 residues: CASSAWGQETQYF. CDR3 nucleotides: TGTGCCAGCAGTGCCTGGGGCCAAGAGACCCAGTACTTC. This rearrangement joins TRBV6-2 or TRBV6-3 to TRBJ2-5; unclear D gene. CDR1 is MNHEY, CDR2 SVGEGT, per germline. V lost 5 bases and J 1 base, leaving 8 bases between the germline ends. This CDR3 has 13 residues.

V usage is TRBV18 and J usage is TRBJ2-7, with D perhaps TRBD1 or TRBD2 (7 bases each). The CDR3 is 14 amino acids. From germline, CDR1 is KGHSH and CDR2 LQKENI. Trimming pared 2 bases from V and 6 bases from J, leaving 14 bases between. CDR3 coding DNA: TGTGCCAGCTCACCAGGGGGCAGGGGGGGCGAGCAGTACGTC. Protein sequence: CASSPGGRGGEQYV.

The rearrangement uses TRBV5-4 and TRBJ1-2; 9 positions match TRBD1. CDR1 is SGHNT and CDR2 is YYREEE in the germline V gene (reference sequence). With V trimmed by 5 bases and J by 10 bases, 12 bases remained unmatched. CDR3 length: 14 amino acids. The CDR3 nucleotides read TGTGCCAGCAGACCCGACAGGGGGTGGGATTCCTACACCTTC. Protein: CASRPDRGWDSYTF.

The genes are TRBV5-1 and TRBJ2-1, with D tentatively TRBD1 (6 bases). V shed 4 bases and J shed 0 bases, with 11 bases lying between them. From germline, CDR1 is SGHRS and CDR2 YFSETQ. The CDR3 is 15 amino acids. The CDR3 sequence: CASSKQGYSYNEQFF. The CDR3 DNA sequence: TGCGCCAGCAGCAAACAGGGCTACTCCTACAATGAGCAGTTCTTC.

The rearrangement uses TRBV5-1 and TRBJ1-1; no reliable D call. CDR3 length: 13 amino acids. Germline CDR1 reads SGHRS; CDR2 reads YFSETQ. V dropped 1 base and J dropped 5 bases, with 9 bases sitting between them. DNA for the CDR3: TGCGCCAGCAGCTTGATAAGACGGACTGAAGCTTTCTTT. This translates into CASSLIRRTEAFF.

The CDR3 nucleotides are TGCAGCGTTGAACATGGTGGGGATGAAGCTTTCTTT. It specifies CSVEHGGDEAFF. The chain carries TRBV29-1 and TRBJ1-1; no reliable D call. The V end lost 2 bases, the J end lost 7 bases, and 11 bases lay between the germline ends. Germline lookup yields CDR1 SQVTM and CDR2 ANQGSEA. This CDR3 has 12 amino acids.

The chain couples TRBV6-2 or TRBV6-3 to TRBJ2-5, with 8 bases lining up with TRBD1. Unmatched junction bases numbered 19, after V lost 6 bases and J lost 4 bases. The CDR3 has 18 residues. CDR1 MNHEY and CDR2 SVGEGT come from the germline V gene. The CDR3 is CASRPRPGRGRAGETQYF. For the CDR3, the DNA is TGTGCCAGCAGGCCTAGGCCCGGCAGGGGGCGCGCCGGAGAGACCCAGTACTTC.

The gene calls are TRBV7-2 and TRBJ2-3; 13 bases line up with TRBD2. V gave up 3 bases and J gave up 7 bases; unmatched junction bases: 4. This CDR3 comprises 15 residues. Germline CDR1 SGHTA, CDR2 FQGNSA. The CDR3 DNA follows: TGTGCCAGCAGCTTCACTAGCGGGGGGGTGAATACGCAGTATTTT. It is translated as CASSFTSGGVNTQYF.

This clone turned up a few times. The chain has TRBV19 and TRBJ2-5; TRBD1 matches at 9 bases. This CDR3 is 14 amino acids long. With V trimmed by 5 bases and J by 6 bases, 7 bases remained unmatched. Germline V gene lookup returns CDR1 LNHDA and CDR2 SQIVND (reference sequence). This CDR3 is CASSPGTGYKTQYF. CDR3 in DNA: TGTGCCAGTAGTCCCGGGACAGGGTATAAGACCCAGTACTTC.

Written as DNA, the CDR3 is TGTGCCAGCAGCCAGGATCCTTGGGGGACTGGCTACACCTTC. Residues: CASSQDPWGTGYTF. The V gene is TRBV3-1 (or the pseudogene TRBV3-2), the J gene TRBJ1-2, with D maybe TRBD1 (5 bases). The CDR3 loop spans 14 amino acids. Germline V gene sequence: CDR1 LGHDT, CDR2 YNNKEL (reference sequence). Trimming took 3 bases from V and 7 from J, leaving 15 bases between them.

This clone turned up a few times. The gene calls are TRBV7-9 and TRBJ2-3; 9 nucleotides align to TRBD2. Germline V gives CDR1 SEHNR, CDR2 FQNEAQ (reference sequence). With 6 bases clipped from V and 1 base from J, the junction kept 2 bases outside the gene matches. The CDR3 length is 14 residues. The CDR3 DNA is TGTGCCAGCAGTTCTAGCGGGGGCACAGATACGCAGTATTTT. Translating gives CASSSSGGTDTQYF.

This clone was counted once. V and J are TRBV7-2 and TRBJ1-1; the D gene is possibly TRBD1 (5 bases). CDR1 and CDR2 (germline): SGHTA, FQGNSA. V was shortened by 0 bases and J by 2 bases, with 10 bases between the two germline ends. The CDR3 length is 15 residues. Here the CDR3 reads CASSLAGVRNTEAFF. The CDR3 nucleotides read TGTGCCAGCAGCTTAGCAGGGGTACGAAACACTGAAGCTTTCTTT.

This chain joins TRBV2 and TRBJ1-6; 8 bases are shared with TRBD1. With V trimmed by 6 bases and J by 6 bases, 4 bases remained unmatched. The CDR3 runs 14 residues. CDR1 SNHLY and CDR2 FYNNEI come from the germline V gene. CDR3 sequence reads: CASRGQVPNSPLHF. DNA for the CDR3: TGTGCCAGCAGGGGACAGGTTCCTAATTCACCCCTCCACTTT.

V and J are TRBV21-1 and TRBJ2-5; the listed D gene, TRBD1, was not tested against the DNA. TRBV21-1 is a pseudogene segment. The CDR3 has 15 residues. The CDR3 is CASSKAARGTETQYF. The CDR3, as DNA: TGTGCCAGCAGCAAAGCGGCCAGGGGGACAGAGACCCAGTACTTC.